This T cell receptor beta chain was obtained from a study of blood T cell repertoires in COVID-19. The overall study: Samples representing acute and convalescent COVID-19 were sourced from the United States, Italy and Spain. The cDNA or gDNA used as material had been derived from T cells, B-cell-depleted T cells, or PBMCs.

Method: immunoSEQ multiplex PCR; TCRdb's copy keeps in-frame clones and lacks some. The data contain over 130,000 clones, 75% to 80% of them seen just once; the ten biggest clones take up about 2.9%. V shed 2 bases and J 5 bases; nucleotides not matched to a gene: 2. The V gene's germline CDR1 is SGHTA and CDR2 FQGTGA. This CDR3 is 13 amino acids long. This clonotype originated in a woman between 50 and 59 years old who had recovered from COVID-19. Sequencing was performed on PBMCs or T cells enriched from blood (not recorded which). V is TRBV7-3 and J is TRBJ1-2, with TRBD1 matching 7 bases. Written as DNA, the CDR3 is TGTGCCAGCAGCTTAGGACAGGAATATGGCTACACCTTC. As protein: CASSLGQEYGYTF.